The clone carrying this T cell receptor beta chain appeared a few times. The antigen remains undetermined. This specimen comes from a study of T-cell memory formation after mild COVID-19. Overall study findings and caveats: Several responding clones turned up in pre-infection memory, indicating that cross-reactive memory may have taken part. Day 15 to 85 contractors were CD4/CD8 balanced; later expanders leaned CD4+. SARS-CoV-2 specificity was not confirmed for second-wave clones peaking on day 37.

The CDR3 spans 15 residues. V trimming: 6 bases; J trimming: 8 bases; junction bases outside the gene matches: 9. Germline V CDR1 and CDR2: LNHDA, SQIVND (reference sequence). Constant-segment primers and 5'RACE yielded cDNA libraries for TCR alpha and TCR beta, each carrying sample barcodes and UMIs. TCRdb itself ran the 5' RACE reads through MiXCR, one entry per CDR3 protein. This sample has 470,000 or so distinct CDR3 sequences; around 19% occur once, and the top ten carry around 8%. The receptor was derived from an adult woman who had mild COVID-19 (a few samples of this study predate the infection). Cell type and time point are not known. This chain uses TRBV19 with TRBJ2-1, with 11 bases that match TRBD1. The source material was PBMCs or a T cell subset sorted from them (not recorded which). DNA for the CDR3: TGTGCCAGTAGGTCTCCGGACAGGGGGCCCGATGAGCAGTTCTTC. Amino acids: CASRSPDRGPDEQFF.